This entry lists 27 T cell receptor beta chains sequenced from one sample in a study of blood T cell repertoires in COVID-19. The data were produced by immunoSEQ multiplex PCR, yet TCRdb's version contains in-frame clones alone and is incomplete. Of about 13,000 clones listed, roughly 93% are singletons. Sequencing was performed on peripheral blood. All receptors derive from a human donor in a cohort sampled during active COVID-19.

The chain has TRBV19 and TRBJ2-6; possibly TRBD1 for D (5 bases). Looked up from germline, CDR1 is LNHDA and CDR2 is SQIVND (reference sequence). CDR3 length: 18 residues. V lost 3 bases and J lost 1, with 16 bases in between. CDR3 bases: TGTGCCAGTAGTATGGGGCCCCTAGGGGTGTCTGGGGCCAACGTCCTGACTTTC. Its protein is CASSMGPLGVSGANVLTF.

The rearrangement joins TRBV27 to TRBJ2-2, with D perhaps matching TRBD2 (5 bases). This CDR3 spans 16 amino acids. CDR1 and CDR2 from the germline V gene are MNHEY and SMNVEV (reference sequence). The V gene lost 2 bases and the J gene lost 4 bases, with 14 bases spanning the gap. The CDR3 DNA follows: TGTGCCAGCAGTTTACGGGGATATCAAGGCACCGGGGAGCTGTTTTTT. It codes for CASSLRGYQGTGELFF.

CDR3 in DNA: TGTGCCACCAGGACGGAACTAGACTATGGCTACACCTTC. As protein: CATRTELDYGYTF. J is TRBJ1-2 and V is TRBV10-3, with D hard to call. The V gene's germline CDR1 is ENHRY and CDR2 SYGVKD. This CDR3 region has 13 residues. V was shortened by 10 bases and J by 3 bases, with 15 bases between the two germline ends.

The chain employs TRBV6-2 or TRBV6-3 and TRBJ1-1; 8 nucleotides align to TRBD1. From germline, CDR1 is MNHEY and CDR2 SVGEGT. The V gene end was trimmed by 6 bases and the J gene end by 4 bases; junction bases not matched to a gene: 7. CDR3 length: 14 residues. The CDR3 DNA reads as TGTGCCAGCAGCCGACAGGGGAGGGGCACTGAAGCTTTCTTT. Protein: CASSRQGRGTEAFF.

The chain has TRBV9 and TRBJ2-3, with D tentatively TRBD2 (5 bases). This CDR3 has 14 residues. Trimming took 2 bases from V and 4 from J, leaving 11 bases between them. CDR1 is SGDLS and CDR2 is YYNGEE in the germline V gene. The CDR3 nucleotides are TGTGCCAGCAGCGTTTGGACTGGCTCAGATACGCAGTATTTT. This codes for CASSVWTGSDTQYF.

J is TRBJ1-3 and V is TRBV12-3 or TRBV12-4; a possible D gene is TRBD1 (6 bases). V was clipped by 3 bases and J by 8 bases, with 11 bases between them. This CDR3 is 13 amino acids long. Written as DNA, the CDR3 is TGTGCCAGCAGTTTCAGGGGAGCGGACACCATATATTTT. Protein product: CASSFRGADTIYF.

V and J are TRBV27 and TRBJ2-5; TRBD2 is a possible D gene (6 bases). Germline CDR1 and CDR2: MNHEY and SMNVEV (reference sequence). V was clipped by 6 bases and J by 5 bases, with 19 bases between them. CDR3 length: 15 residues. The CDR3 bases are TGTGCCAGCAGCCGGGCTGGGGCTAGCGTGGAGACCCAGTACTTC. It codes for CASSRAGASVETQYF.

As for this clone: Sequence at one end of the junction differs from germline and may be a read error. The rearrangement joins TRBV3-1 (or the pseudogene TRBV3-2) to TRBJ2-7, with 8 bases fitting TRBD2. There are 15 residues in the CDR3. CDR1 and CDR2 from the germline V gene are LGHDT and YNNKEL (reference sequence). The CDR3 spells CASSQRLAGSYEQHF. CDR3 DNA sequence: TGTGCCAGCAGCCAACGGCTAGCGGGCTCCTACGAGCAGCACTTC.

On this clone itself: Germline is not matched at one junction end, which may reflect a read error. The chain carries TRBV28 and TRBJ2-7; TRBD1 is a possible D gene (6 bases). This CDR3 is built from 14 residues. Germline V lookup: CDR1 MDHEN, CDR2 SYDVKM. The DNA of the CDR3 is TGTGCCAGCAGCTCGATCCCCTACACAGGGTGGGATACCTTC. Its translation: CASSSIPYTGWDTF.

The CDR3 DNA reads as TGTGCCAGCAGCTCCAGACAGGGAGGCGCTAACACCATATATTTT. Translating gives CASSSRQGGANTIYF. This chain uses TRBV7-8 with TRBJ1-3, with 7 bases lining up with TRBD1. The CDR3 loop spans 15 amino acids. The germline V gene has CDR1 SGHVS and CDR2 FQNEAQ. Trimming cost V 4 bases and J 7 bases; bases outside gene matches: 10.

The CDR3 nucleotides read TGTGCCAGCAGTACCCTGACAGGGGGCCAAGAGACCCAGTACTTC. Its translation is CASSTLTGGQETQYF. V usage is TRBV27 and J usage is TRBJ2-5, with 9 bases that match TRBD1. The germline gives CDR1 MNHEY, CDR2 SMNVEV (reference sequence). The CDR3 covers 15 residues. The junction had 5 bases not matched to a gene; V was cut back by 5 bases and J by 1 base.

The chain has TRBV7-9 and TRBJ2-5; perhaps TRBD1 as D (6 bases). V was clipped by 5 bases and J by 2 bases, with 12 bases between them. CDR3 length equals 14 residues. CDR1 and CDR2 from the germline V gene are SEHNR and FQNEAQ (reference sequence). CDR3 sequence: CASSPDSQQETQYF. The CDR3, as DNA: TGTGCCAGCAGCCCGGACAGTCAACAAGAGACCCAGTACTTC.

The V and J genes are TRBV11-2 and TRBJ2-7; TRBD2 aligns across 9 bases. J gave up 6 bases and V 5 bases, and 11 bases lay outside the gene matches. This CDR3 spans 15 amino acids. Germline CDR1 SGHAT, CDR2 FQNNGV. CDR3 DNA sequence: TGTGCCAGCAGCCCCACCCAGGCGGGGGGGCGCGAGCAGTACTTC. Translating it yields CASSPTQAGGREQYF.

This sequence joins TRBV9 and TRBJ2-2, with TRBD2 matching over 10 bases. Per the germline V gene, CDR1 is SGDLS and CDR2 is YYNGEE. CDR3 size: 15 residues. J gave up 3 bases and V 3 bases, and 2 bases lay outside the gene matches. The DNA of the CDR3 is TGTGCCAGCAGCGCGCTAGCGGGGGACACCGGGGAGCTGTTTTTT. Encoded protein: CASSALAGDTGELFF.

The chain combines TRBV29-1 with TRBJ2-5, with 8 bases aligning to TRBD1. Trimming at V came to 6 bases and at J to 2 bases, leaving 8 bases not matched to a gene. The CDR3 runs to 14 residues. Germline V gene data show CDR1 as SQVTM and CDR2 as ANQGSEA. The CDR3 loop reads CSVGGQGGQETQYF. For the CDR3, the DNA is TGCAGCGTGGGAGGACAGGGCGGACAAGAGACCCAGTACTTC.

This clone was seen more than once but under ten times. The rearrangement joins TRBV3-1 (or the pseudogene TRBV3-2) to TRBJ2-7, with D perhaps TRBD1 (6 bases). Trimming pared 5 bases from V and 6 bases from J, leaving 14 bases between. There are 13 residues in the CDR3. Per the germline V gene, CDR1 is LGHDT and CDR2 is YNNKEL (reference sequence). The CDR3: CASSWVPGAEQYF. Here the CDR3 DNA reads TGTGCCAGCAGCTGGGTGCCAGGGGCCGAGCAGTACTTC.

The CDR3 region is CASSQDRVSFGEQFF. In DNA form, the CDR3 reads TGCGCCAGCAGCCAAGACCGGGTCTCCTTCGGTGAGCAGTTCTTC. The V and J genes are TRBV4-3 and TRBJ2-1, with unresolved D. Trimming stripped 0 bases from V and 9 bases from J, with 15 bases between. The CDR3 totals 15 residues. The V gene's germline CDR1 is LGHNA and CDR2 YSLEER.

The chain couples TRBV28 to TRBJ2-7; D gene unclear. This CDR3 is built from 13 residues. CDR1 MDHEN and CDR2 SYDVKM come from the germline V gene. V was pared by 6 bases and J by 1 base, with 10 bases between. DNA of the CDR3: TGTGCCAGCAGGACTTCGCCTTCCTACGAGCAGTACTTC. It codes for CASRTSPSYEQYF.

This clone has a single count. This chain links TRBV28 with TRBJ2-7; 7 nucleotides align to TRBD1. Losses at the gene ends were 4 bases for V and 4 bases for J; bases not matched to a gene: 7. Germline assignment: CDR1 MDHEN and CDR2 SYDVKM. The CDR3 has 14 amino acids. DNA for the CDR3: TGTGCCAGCAGTTCTAGGGACAGTAAATACGAGCAGTACTTC. It is translated as CASSSRDSKYEQYF.

V usage is TRBV2 and J usage is TRBJ2-5; 12 nucleotides align to TRBD2. The junction had 14 bases not matched to a gene; V was cut back by 8 bases and J by 7 bases. In germline, CDR1 is SNHLY, CDR2 FYNNEI. This CDR3 is built from 16 residues. This CDR3 is CASARLAGGPSVTQYF. The CDR3 DNA reads as TGTGCCAGCGCACGGCTAGCGGGGGGGCCTAGTGTGACCCAGTACTTC.

This rearrangement joins TRBV10-2 to TRBJ2-2; 8 nucleotides agree with TRBD2. This CDR3 is 15 amino acids long. Germline lookup yields CDR1 WSHSY and CDR2 SAAADI. J gave up 1 base and V 8 bases, and 6 bases lay outside the gene matches. The CDR3 protein is CASLPTSGNTGELFF. CDR3 DNA: TGCGCCAGCTTACCCACTAGCGGGAACACCGGGGAGCTGTTTTTT.

The chain couples TRBV10-3 to TRBJ2-1; TRBD1 might be the D (6 bases). V gave up 6 bases and J gave up 4 bases, with 16 bases separating them. This CDR3 has 15 amino acids. The germline CDR1 and CDR2 sequences are ENHRY and SYGVKD. The CDR3 DNA reads as TGTGCCATCAGAGGCTTTCCAGGGGATTACAATGAGCAGTTCTTC. This encodes CAIRGFPGDYNEQFF.

The chain joins TRBV5-6 to TRBJ2-7, with TRBD1 as a possible D gene (6 bases). The CDR3 contains 17 residues. Trimming left V 6 bases short and J 0 bases short, with 22 bases between. Per germline, CDR1 SGHDT and CDR2 YYEEEE. The DNA for the CDR3 is TGTGCCAGCACCCGACAACCACCCGGGACACTCTCCTACGAGCAGTACTTC. It encodes CASTRQPPGTLSYEQYF.

CDR3 region: CASSQGDRANYGYTF. CDR3 nucleotide sequence: TGCGCCAGCAGCCAGGGGGACAGGGCTAACTATGGCTACACCTTC. The chain carries TRBV4-1 and TRBJ1-2; 9 bases match TRBD1. The CDR3 spans 15 residues. After removal of 3 bases from V and 0 bases from J, the junction contained 2 bases not matched to a gene. Germline-derived CDR1 and CDR2 are MGHRA and YSYEKL.

This clone was seen just once. The chain is built from TRBV3-1 (or the pseudogene TRBV3-2) and TRBJ1-3; D uncertain. Germline V gene sequence: CDR1 LGHDT, CDR2 YNNKEL (reference sequence). The germline V and J ends were trimmed by 4 bases and 0 bases, with 4 bases remaining between them. This CDR3 spans 13 amino acids. The DNA of the CDR3 is TGTGCCAGCAGCCCCGGCTCTGGAAACACCATATATTTT. Protein sequence: CASSPGSGNTIYF.

V usage is TRBV29-1 and J usage is TRBJ2-7; 10 bases match TRBD2. The CDR3 contains 18 residues. With V trimmed by 1 base and J by 1 base, 13 bases remained unmatched. Germline CDR1 SQVTM, CDR2 ANQGSEA. CDR3 sequence (DNA): TGCAGCGTTGAAGGGATTCCGGGGGGACTAGCGAGGTCCTACGAGCAGTACTTC. Its translation: CSVEGIPGGLARSYEQYF.

The chain combines TRBV4-1 with TRBJ2-7; 12 bases fit TRBD2. The CDR3 is 15 amino acids. Germline values: CDR1 MGHRA, CDR2 YSYEKL. The trim removed 3 bases at V and 3 bases at J, leaving 3 bases unmatched. CDR3 amino acids: CASSHSGLAGYEQYF. CDR3 in DNA: TGCGCCAGCAGCCATTCGGGACTAGCGGGCTACGAGCAGTACTTC.